This T cell receptor beta chain is drawn from a study of OX40 agonist ivuxolimab in advanced cancers. Study results and limitations: Expanded clones were, on average, more numerous among CD8+ T cells than CD4+. Partial responders receiving 0.1-3.0 mg/kg showed among the lowest clonal expansion.

A note on this clone: The target antigen is unknown.

The CDR3 contains 15 residues. Germline V gene lookup returns CDR1 SGHVS and CDR2 FNYEAQ. J lost 8 bases, V lost 7 bases, and 11 bases had no gene match. The repertoire was sequenced with immunoSEQ multiplex PCR; TCRdb's copy has only in-frame clones and lacks some. The repertoire holds about 80,000 clones, with around 87% as singletons. V is TRBV7-6 and J is TRBJ2-3; 11 nucleotides line up with TRBD1. The TCR was taken from an adult with an advanced solid tumor such as melanoma, head and neck, liver or kidney cancer. The sequences come from CD4+ or CD8+ T cells sorted from blood, collected in a trial of the OX40 agonist ivuxolimab. CDR3 residues: CASTTGTGGLGTQYF. CDR3 nucleotides: TGTGCCAGCACCACAGGGACAGGGGGGCTAGGTACGCAGTATTTT.